This T cell receptor beta chain was captured by sequencing in a study of Tregs in tolerant kidney transplant recipients. Study-wide results and caveats: Validation in larger populations is needed because few patients were studied. Biological reproducibility was not directly addressed in this study. The most relevant donor-specific Treg TCRbeta repertoire apparently came from expansion with activated donor B cells.

Only a few counts were recorded for this clone. The antigen remains undetermined. Measured with immunoSEQ multiplex PCR; TCRdb has only the in-frame clones, and not every one. The sample lists over 50,000 clones; 65% to 85% were seen once. The germline gives CDR1 LGHNA, CDR2 YSLEER. The CDR3 consists of 15 residues. The J segment lost 3 bases and the V segment lost 0 bases, leaving 1 base of the junction unmatched. Unstimulated regulatory T cells (CD4+CD25+CD127-), CD4+CD25- non-regulatory cells, CD4 and CD8 cells were FACS-sorted from thawed PBMCs. The J gene is TRBJ2-2, the V gene TRBV4-3, with TRBD2 identical over 7 bases. This TCR derives from a human donor in good health. The sequenced material came from CD4+ T cells from blood. The CDR3: CASSQDGGDTGELFF. The CDR3 DNA reads TGCGCCAGCAGCCAAGATGGGGGGGACACCGGGGAGCTGTTTTTT.